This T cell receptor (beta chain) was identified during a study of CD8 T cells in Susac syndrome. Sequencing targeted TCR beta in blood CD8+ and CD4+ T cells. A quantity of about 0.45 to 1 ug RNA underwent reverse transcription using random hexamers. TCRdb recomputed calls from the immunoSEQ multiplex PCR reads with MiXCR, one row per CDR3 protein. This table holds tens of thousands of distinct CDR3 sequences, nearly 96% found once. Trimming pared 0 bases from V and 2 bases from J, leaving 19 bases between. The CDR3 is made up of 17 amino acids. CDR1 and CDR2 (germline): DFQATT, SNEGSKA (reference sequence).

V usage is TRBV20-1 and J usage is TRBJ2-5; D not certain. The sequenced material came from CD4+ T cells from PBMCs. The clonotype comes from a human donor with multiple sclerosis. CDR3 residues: CSARDNFGDAPQETQYF. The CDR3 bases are TGCAGTGCTAGAGACAATTTTGGGGATGCCCCTCAAGAGACCCAGTACTTC.